This T cell receptor beta chain was captured by sequencing in a study of blood T cell repertoires in COVID-19 (dated by TCRdb to about 2020). About the full investigation: Samples from collaborators originated in the United States, Italy and Spain and spanned both the acute and convalescent phases of COVID-19. The material from the prospective study consisted of cDNA or gDNA derived from T cells, B-cell-depleted T cells, or PBMCs. The dataset comprised deeply sampled blood TCRbeta repertoires from subjects exposed to, actively infected with, or recovered from COVID-19. The repertoires were released in a freely available public database meant as a resource for research on the immune response to SARS-CoV-2. Samples came from the ongoing ImmuneRACE study (first 160 participants) plus 1,254 subjects from 6 global collaborators. Nearly every sample came with metadata listing a de-identified subject ID, COVID-19 status, age in years and sex. Where available, HLA class I and class II types were taken from metadata supplied by the sample provider and were not determined by assay-based typing.

From the cysteine up to the phenylalanine, the CDR3 has a length of 17 residues. Kept here is only the CDR3 DNA, which spans 51 bases and is read in frame from base 1. V is clipped by 5 bases and J by 2 bases, and the sequence between their germline boundaries is 19 bases long. CDR1 and CDR2 were assigned from the germline V gene (reference sequence) as LNHDA and SQIVND. Summary of the overall study and its limitations: Clinical and demographic metadata were provided uncurated, with the amount varying by source and participant.

TCRbeta CDR3 regions were amplified from genomic DNA by means of the immunoSEQ Assay, a bias-controlled multiplex PCR. On the authors' methods: Within the assay, amplification of reference gene primers was used to estimate how many nucleated cells each sample contained. To quantify the absolute abundance of each unique TCRbeta CDR3 rearrangement, sequence reads were collapsed and filtered. For each sample, productive Simpson clonality was calculated as the square root of Simpson's diversity index over productive rearrangements. What TCRdb holds here is the immuneACCESS table cut down to in-frame rearrangements. Part of the clones is not present; checked against another copy, under half of the missing clones reflect an unresolved V gene, and the others are unexplained. V and J calls and clone size are copied from that table; D and trimming were computed from the DNA. The sample records fewer than 250,000 clones, approximately 85% of which are singletons. Of the sample, approximately 4.5% is held by the ten largest clones.

The collaborating institutions used their own protocols to collect whole blood in K2EDTA tubes. Collaborator samples were shipped for TCRbeta analysis as frozen whole blood, isolated PBMCs, or DNA extracted from either sample type. Comments on this clone: The specificity of this receptor is unknown. No much larger clonotype is one base removed from it; base qualities were not supplied.

Material: peripheral blood. The rearrangement combines TRBV19 with TRBJ1-3, with TRBD1 perhaps the D gene, on 6 matching bases. This clonotype originated in a woman between 65 and 79 years old with acute or convalescent COVID-19. The CDR3 in this case is CASSLIYTGIPGNTIYF. The nucleotide sequence is given as TGTGCCAGTAGTCTAATCTACACAGGGATCCCTGGAAACACCATATATTTT.